Sequencing of this T cell receptor (beta chain) was carried out in a study of TET2 disruption in CD19-targeted CAR T cells. Libraries were prepared by immunoSEQ multiplex PCR; TCRdb keeps only in-frame clonotypes and omits some of them. The sample totals around 30,000 clones; its top ten clones hold more than 1.5%. Note on this clone: The antigen is undetermined.

Treatment in this sample: autologous CTL019 cells: CD19 CAR with 4-1BB and CD3 zeta domains. The sample here was CD8- CAR+ T cells sorted from cultured blood T cells, taken for CD19 CAR T cell therapy. Subset in this sample: CD8-negative CAR-positive T cells from the infusion product. The TCR originated in a man aged 65 to 85 with chronic lymphocytic leukemia.

The CDR3 sequence: CASSLALRYSPLHF. CDR3 bases read: TGTGCCAGCAGCTTAGCGCTCCGGTATTCACCC. V is TRBV7-9 and J is TRBJ1-6; no clear D. The sequenced fragment ends 3 residues before the CDR3 boundary, so the rest is inferred from the germline J gene. From germline, CDR1 is SEHNR and CDR2 FQNEAQ (reference sequence). The CDR3 is 14 amino acids. V was cut by 0 bases and J by 8 bases, with 8 bases left in between.